This paragraph covers one T cell receptor beta chain sequence. Its antigen remains unknown. UMIs and sample barcodes were carried by the TCR alpha and TCR beta cDNA libraries that 5'RACE produced using constant-segment primers. In TCRdb, the 5' RACE reads were re-called with MiXCR into one record per CDR3 protein. The data hold roughly 400,000 distinct CDR3 sequences, with 20% to 30% observed a single time. The data originate from a study of T-cell memory formation after mild COVID-19. Overall study context: TCR clusters were mostly confined to one donor each. Study-wide points: A second wave expanding day 15 to 37 was CD4+-biased; contracting clones were balanced.

This TCR was recovered from an adult woman who had mild COVID-19 (a few samples of this study predate the infection). Cell type and time point are not known. The sample taken for sequencing was PBMCs or a T cell subset sorted from them (not recorded which).

The CDR3 region has the DNA TGTGCCAGCAGTTACCCGATGGGACAGAGCTCCTACAATGAGCAGTTCTTC. This codes for CASSYPMGQSSYNEQFF. The chain couples TRBV6-6 to TRBJ2-1; 7 bases match TRBD1. J was trimmed by 0 bases and V by 2 bases; bases with no gene match: 7. Germline V gene sequence: CDR1 MNHNY, CDR2 SVGAGI (reference sequence). This CDR3 contains 17 residues.